A selection of T cell receptor beta chains follows, all from one sample in a study of regulatory T cells in long-lasting Graves disease. TCRdb passed the multiplex PCR reads through MiXCR, listing each CDR3 protein once. This table holds a few hundred thousand distinct CDR3 sequences, 14% found once. The data were also submitted as part of a second study, on T cells in Graves' hyperthyroidism and ophthalmopathy.

This material consisted of peripheral blood mononuclear cells (PBMCs), taken at new diagnosis, from a patient treated with antithyroid drugs. These receptors originate from a woman in her fifties or sixties with Graves disease. Both conserved end residues are part of each CDR3. D genes are given only for firm matches. Size is omitted from some rows. Given values are once, few, many or a class for expanded clones.

many	.	TRBV18	TRBJ2-7	CASSPPTLYEQYF	TGTGCCAGCTCACCACCTACCCTATACGAGCAGTACTTC
many	.	TRBV28	TRBJ2-7	CASSLASYEQYF	TGTGCCAGCAGTTTAGCGTCATACGAGCAGTACTTC
many	.	TRBV28	TRBJ1-5	CASSTGDGPQHF	TGTGCCAGCAGTACAGGAGACGGGCCCCAGCATTTT
many	.	TRBV2	TRBJ1-5	CASRNTGHPGQPQHF	TGTGCCAGCAGGAACACAGGGCACCCTGGCCAGCCCCAGCATTTT
few	.	TRBV5-1	TRBJ2-3	CASSLGALGPEAQYF	TGCGCCAGCAGCTTGGGGGCCCTTGGGCCCGAGGCGCAGTATTTT
.	TRBD2	TRBV3-1	TRBJ2-1	CAGGLAGNYNEQFF	TGTGCCGGCGGACTAGCGGGAAATTACAATGAGCAGTTCTTC
few	.	TRBV7-9	TRBJ1-3	CANQKGNTIYF	TGTGCCAATCAAAAAGGAAACACCATATATTTT
few	.	TRBV5-1	TRBJ2-5	CASSFYDKETQYF	TGCGCCAGCAGCTTTTACGATAAAGAGACCCAGTACTTC
many	.	TRBV20-1	TRBJ2-1	CSAKGTPYSSYNEQFF	TGCAGTGCCAAAGGGACCCCTTACAGCTCCTACAATGAGCAGTTCTTC
.	.	TRBV20-1	TRBJ2-5	CSARAPTNQETQYF	TGCAGTGCTAGAGCTCCGACAAATCAAGAGACCCAGTACTTC
.	TRBD1	TRBV30	TRBJ2-1	CAEGTGVGNEQFF	TGTGCCGAAGGGACAGGGGTGGGCAATGAGCAGTTCTTC
few	.	TRBV20-1	TRBJ2-2	CSARDTSGTGELFF	TGCAGTGCTAGAGATACATCGGGGACCGGGGAGCTGTTTTTT
many	.	TRBV28	TRBJ2-7	CASRTGAEQYF	TGTGCCAGCAGGACGGGGGCCGAGCAGTACTTC